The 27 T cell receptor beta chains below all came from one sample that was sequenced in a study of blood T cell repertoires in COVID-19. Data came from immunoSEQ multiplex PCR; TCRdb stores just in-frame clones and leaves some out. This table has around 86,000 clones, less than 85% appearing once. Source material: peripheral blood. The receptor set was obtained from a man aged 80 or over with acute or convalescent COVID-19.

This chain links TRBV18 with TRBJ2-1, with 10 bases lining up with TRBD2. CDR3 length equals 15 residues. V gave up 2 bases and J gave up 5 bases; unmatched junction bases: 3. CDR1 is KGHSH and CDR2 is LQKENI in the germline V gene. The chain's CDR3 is CASSPISGRHNEQFF. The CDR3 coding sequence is TGTGCCAGCTCACCAATTAGCGGGAGGCACAATGAGCAGTTCTTC.

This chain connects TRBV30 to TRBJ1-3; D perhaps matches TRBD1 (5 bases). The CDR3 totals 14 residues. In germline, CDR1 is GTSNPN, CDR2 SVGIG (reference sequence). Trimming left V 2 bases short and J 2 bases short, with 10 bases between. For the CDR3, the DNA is TGTGCCTGGAGTCGCCCGGACACTGGAAACACCATATATTTT. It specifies CAWSRPDTGNTIYF.

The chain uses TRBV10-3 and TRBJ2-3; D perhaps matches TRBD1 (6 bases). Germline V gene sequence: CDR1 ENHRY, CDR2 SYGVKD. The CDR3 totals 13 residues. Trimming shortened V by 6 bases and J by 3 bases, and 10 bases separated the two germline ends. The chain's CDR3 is CAISAGVTDTQYF. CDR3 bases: TGTGCCATCAGCGCAGGGGTTACAGATACGCAGTATTTT.

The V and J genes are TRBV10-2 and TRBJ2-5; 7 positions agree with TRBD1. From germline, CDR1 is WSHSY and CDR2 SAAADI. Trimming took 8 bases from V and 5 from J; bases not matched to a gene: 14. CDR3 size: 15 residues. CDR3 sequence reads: CASSAAGTAGETQYF. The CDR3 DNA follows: TGCGCCAGCTCCGCCGCCGGGACAGCTGGGGAGACCCAGTACTTC.

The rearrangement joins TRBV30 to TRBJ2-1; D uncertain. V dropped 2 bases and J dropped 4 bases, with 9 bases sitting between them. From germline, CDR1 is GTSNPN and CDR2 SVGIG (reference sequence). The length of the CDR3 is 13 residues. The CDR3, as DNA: TGTGCCTGGAGTAGACGGGTTTACAATGAGCAGTTCTTC. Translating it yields CAWSRRVYNEQFF.

The CDR3 region has the DNA TGTGCCAGCAGTTACGGGACTACGTACCAAGAGACCCAGTACTTC. Protein: CASSYGTTYQETQYF. The J gene is TRBJ2-5, the V gene TRBV6-2 or TRBV6-3, with 7 bases that match TRBD2. The germline V gene encodes CDR1 MNHEY and CDR2 SVGEGT. This CDR3 spans 15 amino acids. With V trimmed by 2 bases and J by 0 bases, 3 bases remained unmatched.

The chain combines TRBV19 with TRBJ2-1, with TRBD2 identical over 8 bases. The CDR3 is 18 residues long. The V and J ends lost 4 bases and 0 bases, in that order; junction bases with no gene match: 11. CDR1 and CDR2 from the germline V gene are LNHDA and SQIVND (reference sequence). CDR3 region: CASSKGAIAGHSYNEQFF. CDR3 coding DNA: TGTGCCAGTAGTAAGGGCGCCATAGCGGGACACTCCTACAATGAGCAGTTCTTC.

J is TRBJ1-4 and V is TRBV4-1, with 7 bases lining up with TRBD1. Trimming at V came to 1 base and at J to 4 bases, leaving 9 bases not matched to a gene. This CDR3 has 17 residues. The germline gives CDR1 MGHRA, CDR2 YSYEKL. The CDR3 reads CASSQVGTVGINEKLFF. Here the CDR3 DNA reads TGCGCCAGCAGCCAAGTTGGGACAGTCGGAATTAATGAAAAACTGTTTTTT.

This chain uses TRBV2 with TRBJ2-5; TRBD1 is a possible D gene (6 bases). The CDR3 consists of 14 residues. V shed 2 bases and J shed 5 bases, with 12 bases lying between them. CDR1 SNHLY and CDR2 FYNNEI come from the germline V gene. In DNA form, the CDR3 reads TGTGCCAGCAGTGAAAACATGAGGGGGGAGACCCAGTACTTC. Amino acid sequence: CASSENMRGETQYF.

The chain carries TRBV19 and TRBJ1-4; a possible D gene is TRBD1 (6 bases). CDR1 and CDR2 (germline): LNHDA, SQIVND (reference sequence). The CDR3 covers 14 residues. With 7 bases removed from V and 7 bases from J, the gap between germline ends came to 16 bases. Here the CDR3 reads CASTIGGYGEKLFF. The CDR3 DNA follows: TGTGCCAGTACCATAGGGGGTTATGGTGAAAAACTGTTTTTT.

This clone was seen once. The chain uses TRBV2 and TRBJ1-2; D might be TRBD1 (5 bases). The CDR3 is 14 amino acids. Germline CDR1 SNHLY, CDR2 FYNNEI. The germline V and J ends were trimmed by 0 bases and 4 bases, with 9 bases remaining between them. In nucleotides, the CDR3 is TGTGCCAGCAGTGAAGCGCTTCAGGGCTATGGCTACACCTTC. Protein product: CASSEALQGYGYTF.

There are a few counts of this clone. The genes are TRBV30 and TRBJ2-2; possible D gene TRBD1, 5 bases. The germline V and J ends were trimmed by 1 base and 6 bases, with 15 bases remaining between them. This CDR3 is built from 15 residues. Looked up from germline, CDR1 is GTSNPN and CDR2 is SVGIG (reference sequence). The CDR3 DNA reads TGTGCCTGGAGTGCCCAGGGCATAACGTCCGGGGAGCTGTTTTTT. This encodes CAWSAQGITSGELFF.

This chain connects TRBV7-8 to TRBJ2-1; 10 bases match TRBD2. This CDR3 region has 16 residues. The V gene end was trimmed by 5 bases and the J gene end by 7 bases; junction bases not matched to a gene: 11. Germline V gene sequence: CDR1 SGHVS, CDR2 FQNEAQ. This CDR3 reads CASSLLSVSGGNEQFF. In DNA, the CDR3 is TGTGCCAGCAGCCTTCTTAGTGTTAGCGGGGGGAATGAGCAGTTCTTC.

CDR3 coding DNA: TGTGCCAGCAGCCCGCGGACAGCGAACACCGGGGAGCTGTTTTTT. As protein: CASSPRTANTGELFF. The rearrangement uses TRBV7-3 and TRBJ2-2, with TRBD1 as a possible D gene (6 bases). CDR1 is SGHTA and CDR2 is FQGTGA in the germline V gene. This CDR3 comprises 15 residues. Trimming stripped 5 bases from V and 0 bases from J, with 10 bases between. The full variable domain, rest sourced from reference TRBV7-3 and TRBJ2-2, is GAGVSQTPSNKVTEKGKYVELRCDPISGHTALYWYRQSLGQGPEFLIYFQGTGAADDSGLPNDRFFAVRPEGSVSTLKIQRTERGDSAVYLCASSPRTANTGELFFGEGSRLTVL.

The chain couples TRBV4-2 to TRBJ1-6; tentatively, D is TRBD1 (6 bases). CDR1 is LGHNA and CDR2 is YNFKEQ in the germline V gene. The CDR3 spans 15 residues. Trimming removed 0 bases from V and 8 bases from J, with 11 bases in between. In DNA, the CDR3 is TGTGCCAGCAGCCAAGATGGGGCAGGGGATTCACCCCTCCACTTT. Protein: CASSQDGAGDSPLHF.

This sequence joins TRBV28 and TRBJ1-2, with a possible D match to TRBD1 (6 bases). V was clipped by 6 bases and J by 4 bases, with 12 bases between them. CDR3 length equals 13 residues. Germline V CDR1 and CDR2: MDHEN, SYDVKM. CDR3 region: CASSPDRFYGYTF. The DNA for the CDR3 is TGTGCCAGCAGCCCGGACAGATTCTATGGCTACACCTTC.

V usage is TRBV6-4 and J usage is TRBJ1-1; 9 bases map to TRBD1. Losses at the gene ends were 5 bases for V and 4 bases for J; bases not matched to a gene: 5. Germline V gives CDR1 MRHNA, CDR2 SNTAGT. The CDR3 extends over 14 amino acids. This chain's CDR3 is CASSLQGAGTEAFF. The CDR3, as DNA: TGTGCCAGCAGTCTACAGGGGGCAGGCACTGAAGCTTTCTTT.

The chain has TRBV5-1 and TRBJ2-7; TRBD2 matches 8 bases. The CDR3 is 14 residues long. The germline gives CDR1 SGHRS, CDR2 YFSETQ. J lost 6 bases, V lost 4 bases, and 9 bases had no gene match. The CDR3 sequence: CASSGGLERSEQYF. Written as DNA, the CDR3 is TGCGCCAGCAGCGGGGGACTAGAACGTTCCGAGCAGTACTTC.

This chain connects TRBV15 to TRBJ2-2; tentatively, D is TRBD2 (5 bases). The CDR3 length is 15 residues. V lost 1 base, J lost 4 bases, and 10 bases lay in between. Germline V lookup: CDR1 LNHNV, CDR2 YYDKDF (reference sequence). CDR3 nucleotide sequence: TGTGCCACCAGCAGAGCTAGGAGGCTCACCGGGGAGCTGTTTTTT. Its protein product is CATSRARRLTGELFF.

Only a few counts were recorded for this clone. In nucleotides, the CDR3 is TGTGCCAGCAGCAAAGGGGGGCGGGGACTAGCGGGAGGTTATACCTACGAGCAGTACTTC. Translating it yields CASSKGGRGLAGGYTYEQYF. The chain links TRBV21-1 to TRBJ2-7; the table's D call TRBD2 went unverified against the DNA. TRBV21-1 is a pseudogene. The CDR3 has 20 residues.

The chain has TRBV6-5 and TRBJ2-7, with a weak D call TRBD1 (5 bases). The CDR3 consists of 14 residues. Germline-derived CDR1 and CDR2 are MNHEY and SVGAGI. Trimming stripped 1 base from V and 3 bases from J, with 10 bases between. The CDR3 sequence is CASSYLARDYEQYF. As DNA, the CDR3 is TGTGCCAGCAGTTACTTGGCCAGGGACTACGAGCAGTACTTC.

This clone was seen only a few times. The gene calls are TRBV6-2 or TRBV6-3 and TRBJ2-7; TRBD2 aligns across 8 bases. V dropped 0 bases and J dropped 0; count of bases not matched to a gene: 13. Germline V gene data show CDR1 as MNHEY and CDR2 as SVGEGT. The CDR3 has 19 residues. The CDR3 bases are TGTGCCAGCAGTTACTCGATATTCGGGAGGGTCCCTAGCTCCTACGAGCAGTACTTC. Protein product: CASSYSIFGRVPSSYEQYF.

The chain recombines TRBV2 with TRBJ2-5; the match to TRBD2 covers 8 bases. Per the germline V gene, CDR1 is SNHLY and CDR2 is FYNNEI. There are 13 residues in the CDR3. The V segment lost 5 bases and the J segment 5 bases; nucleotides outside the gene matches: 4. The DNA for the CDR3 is TGTGCCAGCAGTAGCGGGAGTTGGGAGACCCAGTACTTC. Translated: CASSSGSWETQYF.

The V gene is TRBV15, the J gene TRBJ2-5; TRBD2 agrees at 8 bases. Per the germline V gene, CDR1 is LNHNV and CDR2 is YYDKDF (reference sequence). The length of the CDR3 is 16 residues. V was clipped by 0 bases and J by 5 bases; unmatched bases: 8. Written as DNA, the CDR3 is TGTGCCACCAGCAGAGATCGAGCGGGAGTCGGGGAGACCCAGTACTTC. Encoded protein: CATSRDRAGVGETQYF.

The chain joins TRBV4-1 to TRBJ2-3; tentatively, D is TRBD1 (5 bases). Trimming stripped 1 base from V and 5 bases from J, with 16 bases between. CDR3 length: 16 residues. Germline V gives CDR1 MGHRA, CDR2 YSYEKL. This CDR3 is CASSQAGQGGVDTQYF. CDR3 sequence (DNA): TGCGCCAGCAGCCAAGCTGGGCAGGGTGGGGTAGATACGCAGTATTTT.

CDR3 sequence: CASSLEGTAQETQYF. For the CDR3, the DNA is TGTGCCAGCAGTTTGGAGGGGACAGCCCAAGAGACCCAGTACTTC. The chain joins TRBV6-2 or TRBV6-3 to TRBJ2-5, with D maybe TRBD1 (7 bases). Germline CDR1 is MNHEY and CDR2 is SVGEGT. This CDR3 has 15 residues. V lost 4 bases to trimming and J lost 1 base, with 13 bases between them.

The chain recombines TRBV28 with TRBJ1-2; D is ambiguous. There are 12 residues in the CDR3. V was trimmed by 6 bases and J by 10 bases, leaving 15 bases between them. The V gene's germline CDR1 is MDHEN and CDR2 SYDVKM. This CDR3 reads CASSSLLFIYTF. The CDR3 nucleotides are TGTGCCAGCAGCTCCTTACTATTTATCTACACCTTC.